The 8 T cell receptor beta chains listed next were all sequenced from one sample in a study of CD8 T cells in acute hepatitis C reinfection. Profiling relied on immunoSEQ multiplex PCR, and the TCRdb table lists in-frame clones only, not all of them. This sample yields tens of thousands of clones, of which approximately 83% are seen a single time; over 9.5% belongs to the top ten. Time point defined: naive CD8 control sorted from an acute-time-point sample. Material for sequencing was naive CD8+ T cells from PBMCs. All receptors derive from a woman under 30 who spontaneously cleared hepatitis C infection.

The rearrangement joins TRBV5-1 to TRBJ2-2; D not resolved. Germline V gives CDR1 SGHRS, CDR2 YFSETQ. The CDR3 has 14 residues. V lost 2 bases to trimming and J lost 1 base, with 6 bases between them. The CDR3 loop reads CASSLDQNTGELFF. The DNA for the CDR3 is TGCGCCAGCAGCTTAGACCAGAACACCGGGGAGCTGTTTTTT. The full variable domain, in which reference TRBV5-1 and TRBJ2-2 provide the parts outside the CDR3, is KAGVTQTPRYLIKTRGQQVTLSCSPISGHRSVSWYQQTPGQGLQFLFEYFSETQRNKGNFPGRFSGRQFSNSRSEMNVSTLELGDSALYLCASSLDQNTGELFFGEGSRLTVL.

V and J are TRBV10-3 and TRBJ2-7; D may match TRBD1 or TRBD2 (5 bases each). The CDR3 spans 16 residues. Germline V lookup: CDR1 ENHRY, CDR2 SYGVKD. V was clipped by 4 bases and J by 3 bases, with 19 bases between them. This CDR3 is CAISGVGTQELYEQYF. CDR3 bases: TGTGCCATCAGTGGGGTTGGGACCCAGGAACTCTACGAGCAGTACTTC.

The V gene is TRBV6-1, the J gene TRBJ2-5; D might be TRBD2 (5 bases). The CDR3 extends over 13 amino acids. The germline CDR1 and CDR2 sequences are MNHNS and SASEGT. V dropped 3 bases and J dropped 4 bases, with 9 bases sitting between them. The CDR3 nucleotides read TGTGCCAGCAGTGAGAATGAGGGAGAGACCCAGTACTTC. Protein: CASSENEGETQYF.

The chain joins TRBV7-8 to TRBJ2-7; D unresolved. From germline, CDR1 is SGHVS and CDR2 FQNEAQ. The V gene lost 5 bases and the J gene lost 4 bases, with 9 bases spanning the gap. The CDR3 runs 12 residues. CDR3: CASSPSPYEQYF. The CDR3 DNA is TGTGCCAGCAGCCCAAGTCCTTACGAGCAGTACTTC.

In DNA form, the CDR3 reads TGTGCCAGCAGCAATGGACTAGCGGGAGTGGGGAATGAGCAGTTCTTC. Amino acid sequence: CASSNGLAGVGNEQFF. This chain links TRBV27 with TRBJ2-1; the match to TRBD2 covers 13 bases. The CDR3 consists of 16 residues. J lost 7 bases, V lost 6 bases, and 9 bases had no gene match. Germline V CDR1 and CDR2: MNHEY, SMNVEV (reference sequence).

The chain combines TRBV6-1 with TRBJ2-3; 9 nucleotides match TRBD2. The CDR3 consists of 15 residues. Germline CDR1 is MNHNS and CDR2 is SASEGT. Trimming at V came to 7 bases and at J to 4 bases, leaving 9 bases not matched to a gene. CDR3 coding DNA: TGTGCCAGCAATTGGGCGGGAGGGCCAGCAGATACGCAGTATTTT. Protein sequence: CASNWAGGPADTQYF.

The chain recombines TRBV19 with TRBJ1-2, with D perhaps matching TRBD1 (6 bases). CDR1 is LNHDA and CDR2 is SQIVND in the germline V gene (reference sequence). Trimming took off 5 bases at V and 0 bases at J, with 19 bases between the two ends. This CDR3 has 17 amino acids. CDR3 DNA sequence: TGTGCCAGTAGTCTTACGGACAGCCGGCTGACTAACTATGGCTACACCTTC. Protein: CASSLTDSRLTNYGYTF.

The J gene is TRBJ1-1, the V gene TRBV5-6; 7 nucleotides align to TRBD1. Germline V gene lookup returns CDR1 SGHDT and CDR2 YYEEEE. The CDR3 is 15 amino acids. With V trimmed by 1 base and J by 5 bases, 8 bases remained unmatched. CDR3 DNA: TGTGCCAGCAGCTTGTCAAGGGGGCTTTGGACTGAAGCTTTCTTT. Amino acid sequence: CASSLSRGLWTEAFF.